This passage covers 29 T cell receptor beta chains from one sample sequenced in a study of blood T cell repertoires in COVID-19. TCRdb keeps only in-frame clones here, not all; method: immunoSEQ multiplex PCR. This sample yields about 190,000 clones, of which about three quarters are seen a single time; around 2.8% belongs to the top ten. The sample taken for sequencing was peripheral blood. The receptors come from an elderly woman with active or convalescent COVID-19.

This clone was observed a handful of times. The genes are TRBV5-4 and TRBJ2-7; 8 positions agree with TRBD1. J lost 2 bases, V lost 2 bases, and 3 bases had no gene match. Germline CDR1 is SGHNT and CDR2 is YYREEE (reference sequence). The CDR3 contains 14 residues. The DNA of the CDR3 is TGTGCCAGCAGCTTCCCAGGGGGCACCTACGAGCAGTACTTC. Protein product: CASSFPGGTYEQYF.

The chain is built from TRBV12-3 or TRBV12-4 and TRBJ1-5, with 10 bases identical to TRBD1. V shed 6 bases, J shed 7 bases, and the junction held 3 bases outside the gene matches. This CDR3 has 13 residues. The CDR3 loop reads CASRGQGSQPQHF. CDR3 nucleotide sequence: TGTGCCAGCAGGGGACAGGGGAGCCAGCCCCAGCATTTT.

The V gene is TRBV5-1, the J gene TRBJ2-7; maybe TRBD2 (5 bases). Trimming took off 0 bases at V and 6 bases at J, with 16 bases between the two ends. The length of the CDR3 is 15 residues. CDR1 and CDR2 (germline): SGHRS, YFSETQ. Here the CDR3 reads CASSLGGSPGLEQYF. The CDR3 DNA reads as TGCGCCAGCAGCTTGGGAGGGTCACCGGGCCTCGAGCAGTACTTC.

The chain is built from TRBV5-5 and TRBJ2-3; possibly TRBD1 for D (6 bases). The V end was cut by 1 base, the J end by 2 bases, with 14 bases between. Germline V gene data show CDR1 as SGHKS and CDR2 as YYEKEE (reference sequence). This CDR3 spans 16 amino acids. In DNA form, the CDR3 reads TGTGCCAGCAGCTTGCGGCGGACAGCAAACACAGATACGCAGTATTTT. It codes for CASSLRRTANTDTQYF.

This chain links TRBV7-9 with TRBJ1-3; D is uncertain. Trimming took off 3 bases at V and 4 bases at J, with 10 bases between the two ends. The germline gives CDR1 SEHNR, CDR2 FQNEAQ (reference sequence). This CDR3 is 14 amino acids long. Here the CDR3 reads CASSFPLLGNTIYF. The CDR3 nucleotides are TGTGCCAGCAGCTTCCCTCTCCTAGGAAACACCATATATTTT.

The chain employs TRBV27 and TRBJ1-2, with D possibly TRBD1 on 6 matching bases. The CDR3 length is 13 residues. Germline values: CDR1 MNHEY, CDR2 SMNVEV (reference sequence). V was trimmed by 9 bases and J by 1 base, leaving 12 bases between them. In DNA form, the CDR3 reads TGTGCCAGGCTGGACAGCTATAACTATGGCTACACCTTC. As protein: CARLDSYNYGYTF.

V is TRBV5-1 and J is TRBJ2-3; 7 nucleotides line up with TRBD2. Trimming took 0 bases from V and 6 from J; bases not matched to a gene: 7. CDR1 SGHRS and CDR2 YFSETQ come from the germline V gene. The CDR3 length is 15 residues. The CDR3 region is CASSLATAGEDTQYF. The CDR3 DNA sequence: TGCGCCAGCAGCTTGGCGACCGCGGGGGAGGATACGCAGTATTTT.

CDR3 nucleotides: TGTGCCAGCAGTCTCGGGACGGGAGCCTACGAGCAGTACTTC. As protein: CASSLGTGAYEQYF. The V call is TRBV28, the J call TRBJ2-7; the D gene is possibly TRBD2 (6 bases). The germline gives CDR1 MDHEN, CDR2 SYDVKM. Trimming pared 5 bases from V and 2 bases from J, leaving 13 bases between. The CDR3 runs 14 residues.

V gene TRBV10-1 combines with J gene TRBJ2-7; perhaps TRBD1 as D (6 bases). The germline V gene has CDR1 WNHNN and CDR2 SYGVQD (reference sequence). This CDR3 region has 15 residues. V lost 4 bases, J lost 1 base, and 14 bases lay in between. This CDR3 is CASSGGTPGSYEQYF. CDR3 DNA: TGCGCCAGCAGTGGTGGGACACCCGGATCCTACGAGCAGTACTTC.

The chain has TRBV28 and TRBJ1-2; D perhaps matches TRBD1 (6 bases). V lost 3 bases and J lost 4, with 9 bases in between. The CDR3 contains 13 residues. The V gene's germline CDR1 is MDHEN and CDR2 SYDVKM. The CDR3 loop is CASSFGQFYGYTF. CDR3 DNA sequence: TGTGCCAGCAGTTTTGGACAGTTCTATGGCTACACCTTC.

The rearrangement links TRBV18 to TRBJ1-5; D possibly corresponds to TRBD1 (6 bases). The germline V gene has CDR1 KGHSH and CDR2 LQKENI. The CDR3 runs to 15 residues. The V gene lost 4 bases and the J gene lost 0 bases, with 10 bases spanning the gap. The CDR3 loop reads CASSQGGDSNQPQHF. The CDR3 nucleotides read TGTGCCAGCTCACAGGGGGGGGATAGCAATCAGCCCCAGCATTTT.

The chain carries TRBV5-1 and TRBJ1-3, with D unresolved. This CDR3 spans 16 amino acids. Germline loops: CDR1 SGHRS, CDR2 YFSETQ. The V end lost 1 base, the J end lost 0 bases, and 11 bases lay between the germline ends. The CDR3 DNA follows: TGCGCCAGCAGCTTGACCCCCTGGAGCTCTGGAAACACCATATATTTT. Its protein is CASSLTPWSSGNTIYF.

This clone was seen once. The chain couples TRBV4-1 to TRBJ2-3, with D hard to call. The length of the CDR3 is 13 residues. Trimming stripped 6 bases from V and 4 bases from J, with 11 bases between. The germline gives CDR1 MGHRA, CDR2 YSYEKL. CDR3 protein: CASSARVADTQYF. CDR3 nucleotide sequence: TGCGCCAGCAGTGCCCGAGTCGCAGATACGCAGTATTTT.

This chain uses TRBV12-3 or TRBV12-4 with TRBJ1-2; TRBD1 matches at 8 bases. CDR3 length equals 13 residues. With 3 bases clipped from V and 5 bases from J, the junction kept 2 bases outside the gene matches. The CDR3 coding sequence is TGTGCCAGCAGTTTGGGACAGGATTATGGCTACACCTTC. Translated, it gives CASSLGQDYGYTF.

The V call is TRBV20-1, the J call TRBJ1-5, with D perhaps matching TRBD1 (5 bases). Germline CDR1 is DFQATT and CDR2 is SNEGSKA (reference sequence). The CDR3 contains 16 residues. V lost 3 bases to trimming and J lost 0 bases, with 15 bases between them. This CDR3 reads CSASQRQTNSNQPQHF. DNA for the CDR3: TGCAGTGCTAGTCAAAGACAGACCAATAGCAATCAGCCCCAGCATTTT.

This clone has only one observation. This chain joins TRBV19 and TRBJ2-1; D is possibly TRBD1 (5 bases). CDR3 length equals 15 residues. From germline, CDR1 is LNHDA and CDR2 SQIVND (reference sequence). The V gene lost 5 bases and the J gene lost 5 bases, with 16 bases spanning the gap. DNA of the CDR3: TGTGCCAGTAGTCAGACATGGGCAGGGAACAATGAGCAGTTCTTC. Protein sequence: CASSQTWAGNNEQFF.

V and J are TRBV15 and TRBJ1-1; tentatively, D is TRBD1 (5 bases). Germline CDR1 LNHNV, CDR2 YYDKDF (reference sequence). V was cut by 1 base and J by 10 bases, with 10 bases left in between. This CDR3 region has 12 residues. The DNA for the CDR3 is TGTGCCACCAGCAGAGTTAGGGGTCCAGCTTTCTTT. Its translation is CATSRVRGPAFF. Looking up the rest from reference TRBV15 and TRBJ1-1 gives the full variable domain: DAMVIQNPRYQVTQFGKPVTLSCSQTLNHNVMYWYQQKSSQAPKLLFHYYDKDFNNEADTPDNFQSRRPNTSFCFLDIRSPGLGDTAMYLCATSRVRGPAFFGQGTRLTVV.

This chain's CDR3 is CASKEAAGGLNTGELFF. In DNA form, the CDR3 reads TGTGCCAGCAAAGAGGCGGCGGGGGGACTGAACACCGGGGAGCTGTTTTTT. The V and J genes are TRBV5-4 and TRBJ2-2, with 8 bases matching TRBD2. J lost 1 base, V lost 6 bases, and 11 bases had no gene match. Germline CDR1 is SGHNT and CDR2 is YYREEE (reference sequence). The CDR3 runs 17 residues.

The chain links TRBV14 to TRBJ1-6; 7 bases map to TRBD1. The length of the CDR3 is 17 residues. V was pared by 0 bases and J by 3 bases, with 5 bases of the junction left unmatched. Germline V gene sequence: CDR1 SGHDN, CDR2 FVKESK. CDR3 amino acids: CASSQDRGGNYNSPLHF. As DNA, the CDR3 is TGTGCCAGCAGCCAAGATCGAGGGGGCAACTATAATTCACCCCTCCACTTT.

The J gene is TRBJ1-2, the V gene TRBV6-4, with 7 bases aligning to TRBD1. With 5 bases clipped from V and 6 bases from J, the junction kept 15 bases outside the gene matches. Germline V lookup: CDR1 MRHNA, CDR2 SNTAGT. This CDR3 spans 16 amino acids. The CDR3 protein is CASSRVASTGRNGYTF. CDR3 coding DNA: TGTGCCAGCAGTAGAGTTGCGTCGACAGGGCGAAATGGCTACACCTTC.

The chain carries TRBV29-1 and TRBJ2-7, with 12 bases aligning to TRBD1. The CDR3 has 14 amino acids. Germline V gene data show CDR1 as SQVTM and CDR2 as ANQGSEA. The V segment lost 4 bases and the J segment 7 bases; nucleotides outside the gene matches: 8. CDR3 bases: TGCAGCGTTGGACAAGGGACAGGGGGCAGAGAGCAGTACTTC. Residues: CSVGQGTGGREQYF.

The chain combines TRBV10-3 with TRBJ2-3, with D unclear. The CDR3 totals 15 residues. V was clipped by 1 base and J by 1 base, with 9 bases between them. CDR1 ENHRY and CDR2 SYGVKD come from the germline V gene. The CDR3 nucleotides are TGTGCCATCAGTGAGTTTCTCCGGGGCACAGATACGCAGTATTTT. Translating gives CAISEFLRGTDTQYF.

CDR3 amino acids: CASSFQGPENEQFF. In nucleotides, the CDR3 is TGTGCCAGCAGTTTCCAGGGGCCGGAAAATGAGCAGTTCTTC. This chain links TRBV7-3 with TRBJ2-1; weak D call: TRBD1 (6 bases). This CDR3 region has 14 residues. Germline values: CDR1 SGHTA, CDR2 FQGTGA. The V and J ends lost 6 bases and 7 bases respectively, with 16 bases between them.

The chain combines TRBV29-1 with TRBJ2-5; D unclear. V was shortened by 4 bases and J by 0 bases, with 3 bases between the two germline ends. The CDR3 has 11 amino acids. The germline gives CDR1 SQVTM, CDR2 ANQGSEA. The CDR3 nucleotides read TGCAGCGTTGGAGACCAAGAGACCCAGTACTTC. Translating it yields CSVGDQETQYF. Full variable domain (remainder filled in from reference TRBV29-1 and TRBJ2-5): SAVISQKPSRDICQRGTSLTIQCQVDSQVTMMFWYRQQPGQSLTLIATANQGSEATYESGFVIDKFPISRPNLTFSTLTVSNMSPEDSSIYLCSVGDQETQYFGPGTRLLVL.

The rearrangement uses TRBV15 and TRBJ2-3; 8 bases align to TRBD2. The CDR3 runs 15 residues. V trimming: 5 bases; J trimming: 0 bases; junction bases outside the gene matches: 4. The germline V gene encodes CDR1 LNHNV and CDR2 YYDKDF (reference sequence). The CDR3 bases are TGTGCCACCAGCCTACAGCGGGGGAGCACAGATACGCAGTATTTT. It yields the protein CATSLQRGSTDTQYF.

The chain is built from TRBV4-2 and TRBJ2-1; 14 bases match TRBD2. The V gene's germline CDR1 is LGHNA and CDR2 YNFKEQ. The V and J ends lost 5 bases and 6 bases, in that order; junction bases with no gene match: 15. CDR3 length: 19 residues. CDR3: CASSSDPTGTSGGPNEQFF. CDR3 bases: TGTGCCAGCAGCTCCGATCCTACCGGGACTAGCGGGGGACCCAATGAGCAGTTCTTC.

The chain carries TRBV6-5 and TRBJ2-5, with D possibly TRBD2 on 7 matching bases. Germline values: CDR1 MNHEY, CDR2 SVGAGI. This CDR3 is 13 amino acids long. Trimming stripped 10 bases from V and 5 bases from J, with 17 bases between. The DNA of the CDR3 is TGTGCCATGTCTTTCGGGGGGCAGGAGACCCAGTACTTC. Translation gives CAMSFGGQETQYF.

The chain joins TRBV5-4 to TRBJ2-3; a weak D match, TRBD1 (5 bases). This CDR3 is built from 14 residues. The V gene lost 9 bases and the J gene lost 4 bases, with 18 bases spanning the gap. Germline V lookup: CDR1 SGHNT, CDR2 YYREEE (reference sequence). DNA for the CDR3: TGTGCCACGATGGAAAAGCAGGGATCAGATACGCAGTATTTT. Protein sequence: CATMEKQGSDTQYF.

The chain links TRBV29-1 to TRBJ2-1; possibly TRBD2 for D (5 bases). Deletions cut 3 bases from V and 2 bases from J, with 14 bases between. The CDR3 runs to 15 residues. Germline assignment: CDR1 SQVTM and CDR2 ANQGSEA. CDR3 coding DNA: TGCAGCGTTGACACTACCGGACTGGCCTACAATGAGCAGTTCTTC. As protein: CSVDTTGLAYNEQFF.